Below are 19 T cell receptor delta chains sequenced from a single sample in a study of γδ T cells in repeated Plasmodium falciparum infection. TCRdb redid clone calling on the multiplex PCR reads using CATT. The sample gives some 50,000 delta-chain clones, about 1.6% of which show up once; 8.6% is in the top ten. Gammadelta T cells were flow-sorted from PBMC into Vgamma9/Vdelta2+ and Vdelta2-negative populations for bulk analysis. Sequencing was carried out using gamma-delta T cells from blood. Receptors were obtained from a pool of human donors (malaria-infected and uninfected, not separated).

This clone was seen at least ten times. The TCRdb record carries a much larger clone's protein, which differs from this DNA's translation at residue 17; a read error is the likely cause, and the protein listed here is the DNA translation. A V gene of TRDV1 was called, but no J gene was assigned; the D call in the table, TRDD3, was not verified against the DNA. Germline V CDR1 and CDR2: TSWWSYY, QGS. CDR3 length: 23 residues. The CDR3 sequence: CALGELRAFPYDTGAGGTDKLIF. The CDR3 DNA follows: TGTGCTCTTGGGGAACTAAGGGCCTTCCCATACGATACCGGGGCAGGGGGCACCGATAAACTCATATTT.

Regarding this clone: This likely reflects a read error, since a far larger clone is one base away. Other nucleotide sequences in the sample specify the same CDR3. The chain joins TRDV1 to TRDJ1, with 9 bases that match TRDD3. Germline CDR1 TSWWSYY, CDR2 QGS. The CDR3 runs to 19 residues. The CDR3 DNA reads TGTGCTCTAGGGGAAAGGATCACTAGGGGGATACCGCCCACCGATAAACTCATCTTT. As protein: CALGERITRGIPPTDKLIF.

This clone was observed many times. The amino acid sequence in TCRdb belongs to a much larger clone and departs from this DNA's translation at residue 4, likely a sequencing read error; the sequence shown is translated from the DNA. CDR3: CALVEGLSPSSIPLYTDKLIF. The CDR3 nucleotides are TGTGCTCTTGTGGAAGGCCTCTCCCCATCGAGTATCCCGCTGTACACCGATAAACTCATCTTT. V usage is TRDV1 and J usage is TRDJ1, with D hard to call. TCRdb lists no J gene, so it was determined here by aligning the DNA to germline. The germline V gene encodes CDR1 TSWWSYY and CDR2 QGS. There are 21 residues in the CDR3.

In this sample, this clone turned up many times. Other DNA variants within this sample encode the same CDR3. The chain has TRDV1 and TRDJ1; 12 bases agree with TRDD3. Looked up from germline, CDR1 is TSWWSYY and CDR2 is QGS. Trimming removed 0 bases from V and 0 bases from J; junction bases left unmatched: 23. The CDR3 length is 24 residues. The CDR3 bases are TGTGCTCTTGGGGAACTAGGACCTACCGTGGTACTGGGGGATACTCCATCGTACACCGATAAACTCATCTTT. Its protein is CALGELGPTVVLGDTPSYTDKLIF.

On this clone: The mismatch at residue 19 between this DNA's translation and the TCRdb protein of a much larger clone likely reflects a read error; the protein shown is translated from the DNA. The CDR3 loop reads CALALIGATRTGGVPTKRPIF. CDR3 nucleotides: TGTGCTCTTGCCTTAATAGGGGCTACCCGTACTGGGGGAGTACCCACAAAACGGCCCATCTTT. A V gene of TRDV1 was called, but no J gene was assigned; whether TRDD3, the table's D call, matches the DNA was not checked. CDR1 is TSWWSYY, CDR2 QGS, per germline. CDR3 length equals 21 residues.

This clone was picked up many times. The V gene is TRDV2, the J gene TRDJ1; 9 bases are a match to TRDD3. TCRdb supplies no J gene; here it was assigned by aligning the nucleotide sequence to germline. V lost 0 bases, J lost 2 bases, and 18 bases stayed unmatched. CDR3 size: 20 residues. Germline CDR1 and CDR2: GEAIGNYY and EKD. The CDR3 DNA follows: TGTGCCTGTGACACCGTACGATCTCCTACGTCCCTGGGGGATACCGATAAACTCATCTTT. It specifies CACDTVRSPTSLGDTDKLIF.

This clone was found a few times. The TCRdb protein comes from a much larger clone and disagrees with this DNA's translation at residue 7, likely due to a read error; the protein given here is derived from the DNA. The rearrangement joins TRDV1 to TRDJ1; 8 bases are shared with TRDD3. The J gene, not given by TCRdb, was assigned here from a germline match of the nucleotide sequence. The junction had 24 bases not matched to a gene; V was cut back by 4 bases and J by 2 bases. This CDR3 comprises 21 residues. Germline CDR1 is TSWWSYY and CDR2 is QGS. Here the CDR3 DNA reads TGTGCTCTTGGGGCCTGGAAGTTCTACGACCCTCCTGACTGGGGGACCGATAAACTCATCTTT. It yields the protein CALGAWKFYDPPDWGTDKLIF.

This clone showed up many times. This DNA translates differently at residue 6 from the TCRdb protein, which is that of a much larger clone; a read error is likely, and the protein shown is the DNA's own translation. The rearrangement joins TRDV2 to TRDJ1; the match to TRDD3 covers 8 bases. No J segment appears in TCRdb, so it was assigned here by matching the sequence to germline. This CDR3 comprises 17 residues. Trimming removed 0 bases from V and 0 bases from J; junction bases left unmatched: 8. Germline V gene sequence: CDR1 GEAIGNYY, CDR2 EKD. The CDR3, as DNA: TGTGCCTGTGACACCGCCTCCGGGATACGAAACACCGATAAACTCATCTTT. Its translation is CACDTASGIRNTDKLIF.

This clone has a handful of counts. TCRdb pairs this DNA with a much larger clone's protein that differs at residue 15, likely a read error; the protein shown was translated from the DNA. The genes are TRDV1 and TRDJ1; 13 nucleotides line up with TRDD3. No J segment appears in TCRdb, so it was assigned here by matching the sequence to germline. CDR1 is TSWWSYY and CDR2 is QGS in the germline V gene. The trim removed 4 bases at V and 3 bases at J, leaving 17 bases unmatched. This CDR3 contains 20 residues. CDR3 bases: TGTGCTCTTGGGGGGAGGAGATTCCAACGTACTGGGGGATACGCCGATAAACTCATCTTT. This translates into CALGGRRFQRTGGYADKLIF.

This clone was picked up a small number of times. A far larger clone lies a single base away; this is likely a read error. This chain links TRDV2 with TRDJ1; D unclear. TCRdb is silent on the J gene; assignment here came from matching the DNA to germline. Germline V CDR1 and CDR2: GEAIGNYY, EKD. CDR3 length: 14 amino acids. In nucleotides, the CDR3 is TGTGCCTGCGACACCGTTTCACGCACCGATAAACTCATCTTT. It translates to CACDTVSRTDKLIF.

To note about this clone: TCRdb's protein, taken from a much larger clone, differs from this DNA's translation at residue 11, likely owing to a read error; the protein displayed comes from the DNA. This chain links TRDV1 with TRDJ1, with D uncertain. TCRdb does not report a J gene; here it was assigned by matching the DNA to germline references. Trimming shortened V by 3 bases and J by 4 bases, and 21 bases separated the two germline ends. The CDR3 is 17 amino acids. CDR1 is TSWWSYY and CDR2 is QGS in the germline V gene. The CDR3 DNA is TGTGCTCTTGGGGAGGCTACGTTTAGCCCCCACCGCGATAAACTCATCTTT. This translates into CALGEATFSPHRDKLIF.

This clone came up a few times. This DNA translates differently at residue 15 from the TCRdb protein, which is that of a much larger clone; a read error is likely, and the protein shown is the DNA's own translation. The chain is built from TRDV1 and TRDJ3, with 12 bases aligning to TRDD3. Since TCRdb gives no J gene, matching the DNA to germline was used here to assign it. Germline values: CDR1 TSWWSYY, CDR2 QGS. Losses at the gene ends were 2 bases for V and 2 bases for J; bases not matched to a gene: 16. The CDR3 runs to 23 residues. CDR3 sequence reads: CALGESANDWGIPSPWDTRQMFF. CDR3 DNA: TGTGCTCTTGGGGAATCGGCGAACGACTGGGGGATACCGAGCCCCTGGGACACCCGACAGATGTTTTTC.

This clone has a count of ten or more. As DNA, the CDR3 is TGTGCTCTTGGGGAACTTCCTACCTGTACTGGGATCGATAAACTCATCTTT. As protein: CALGELPTCTGIDKLIF. V gene TRDV1 combines with J gene TRDJ1; D could derive from TRDD2 or TRDD3 (6 bases each). Germline CDR1 is TSWWSYY and CDR2 is QGS. The germline V and J ends were trimmed by 0 bases and 4 bases, with 18 bases remaining between them. This CDR3 has 17 amino acids.

This clone was counted at least ten times. The genes are TRDV2 and TRDJ1, with 7 nucleotides matching TRDD3. This CDR3 has 15 amino acids. CDR1 GEAIGNYY and CDR2 EKD come from the germline V gene. V was clipped by 1 base and J by 5 bases; unmatched bases: 9. The CDR3 DNA reads as TGTGCCTGTGACACGCTGGGGGCCCTCGATGATAAACTCATCTTT. It specifies CACDTLGALDDKLIF.

This clone was counted at least ten times. V usage is TRDV2 and J usage is TRDJ1; 11 nucleotides agree with TRDD3. J lost 0 bases, V lost 5 bases, and 7 bases had no gene match. The CDR3 covers 16 residues. The germline V gene encodes CDR1 GEAIGNYY and CDR2 EKD. The CDR3 region is CACAYLGDTDTDKLIF. The CDR3 nucleotides are TGTGCCTGTGCGTATCTGGGGGATACTGACACCGATAAACTCATCTTT.

This clone has a handful of counts. It differs at one base from a far larger clone, so likely a read error. This same CDR3 is encoded by further DNA sequences in the sample. The chain has TRDV1 and TRDJ1, with D possibly TRDD3 on 5 matching bases. The germline gives CDR1 TSWWSYY, CDR2 QGS. The germline V and J ends were trimmed by 2 bases and 0 bases, with 16 bases remaining between them. CDR3 length: 17 amino acids. CDR3 DNA: TGTGCTCTTGGGGAATATCTGGGAGATCTATACACCGATAAACTCATCTTT. It is translated as CALGEYLGDLYTDKLIF.

Regarding this clone: The mismatch at residue 8 between this DNA's translation and the TCRdb protein of a much larger clone likely reflects a read error; the protein shown is translated from the DNA. The chain recombines TRDV1 with TRDJ1; D call uncertain. TCRdb offers no J gene call, so here the DNA was matched to germline to obtain one. The V gene's germline CDR1 is TSWWSYY and CDR2 QGS. V dropped 1 base and J dropped 8 bases, with 8 bases sitting between them. The CDR3 has 12 residues. CDR3 residues: CALGERGYKLIF. The CDR3 DNA reads as TGTGCTCTTGGGGAACGGGGCTACAAACTCATCTTT.

This clone showed up just a few times. TCRdb's listed protein matches a much larger clone and diverges from this DNA's translation at residue 12, likely through a read error; the protein shown comes from the DNA. The chain combines TRDV1 with TRDJ1, with D possibly matching TRDD3 (6 bases). The J gene comes from matching the DNA to germline here; TCRdb lacks it. Looked up from germline, CDR1 is TSWWSYY and CDR2 is QGS. The CDR3 is 15 amino acids. The CDR3 sequence is CALGEKGGRTDRLIF. The CDR3 bases are TGTGCTCTTGGGGAAAAGGGGGGACGGACCGATAGACTCATCTTT.

The table lists this clone with a few counts. TCRdb pairs this DNA with a much larger clone's protein that differs at residue 4, likely a read error; the protein shown was translated from the DNA. This chain joins TRDV1 and TRDJ1, with 9 nucleotides matching TRDD3. Germline trimming cut 7 bases from V and 10 bases from J; bases unmatched to any gene: 22. The CDR3 is made up of 17 amino acids. Germline-derived CDR1 and CDR2 are TSWWSYY and QGS. DNA for the CDR3: TGTGCTCTTGAGCCGGATCACGCGGGGGATACTCGGGGGGGACTCATCTTT. Its translation is CALEPDHAGDTRGGLIF.